Following are 12 T cell receptor beta chains from one sample sequenced in a study of blood T cell repertoires in COVID-19 (dated by TCRdb to about 2020). The receptor library was made with the immunoSEQ multiplex PCR assay. TCRdb's version of the immuneACCESS table is confined to in-frame rearrangements and falls short of the full clone set. An unresolved V gene accounts for under half of the shortfall where checked; the remainder is of unknown origin. Across this sample there are over 100,000 clones, with more than 75% seen only once. Of the sample, 15% falls within the top ten clones. The sample was peripheral blood. The receptors shown here come from a man aged 50 to 60 with acute or convalescent COVID-19.

The V call is TRBV29-1, the J call TRBJ1-1; the D is unclear. Deletions cut 4 bases from V and 1 base from J, with 10 bases between. The CDR3 extends over 13 amino acids. CDR1 is SQVTM and CDR2 is ANQGSEA in the germline V gene. The CDR3 region is CSVVRNTNTEAFF. DNA for the CDR3: TGCAGCGTTGTGCGGAATACGAACACTGAAGCTTTCTTT.

The chain joins TRBV3-1 (or the pseudogene TRBV3-2) to TRBJ1-2, with D possibly TRBD1 on 5 matching bases. The germline CDR1 and CDR2 sequences are LGHDT and YNNKEL (reference sequence). This CDR3 has 13 residues. Trimming removed 4 bases at V and 9 bases at J, with 15 bases between. Written as DNA, the CDR3 is TGTGCCAGCAGCCGGACGGGGGGGTCGAGCTACACCTTC. It specifies CASSRTGGSSYTF.

The gene calls are TRBV30 and TRBJ2-7, with 10 bases identical to TRBD1. The CDR3 spans 14 residues. Germline V lookup: CDR1 GTSNPN, CDR2 SVGIG (reference sequence). V was pared by 1 base and J by 6 bases, with 6 bases of the junction left unmatched. The CDR3 sequence is CAWSAPGQGFEQYF. CDR3 bases: TGTGCCTGGAGTGCCCCGGGACAGGGGTTCGAGCAGTACTTC.

V usage is TRBV24-1 and J usage is TRBJ2-1, with 7 bases fitting TRBD2. This CDR3 is built from 16 residues. CDR1 is KGHDR and CDR2 is SFDVKD in the germline V gene. Unmatched junction bases numbered 11, after V lost 4 bases and J lost 6 bases. The CDR3, as DNA: TGTGCCACCAGTGACCCGAGCGGGACCCTGAGCAATGAGCAGTTCTTC. The encoded protein is CATSDPSGTLSNEQFF.

This clone was observed a single time. The chain has TRBV5-1 and TRBJ1-2; D gene unclear. This CDR3 has 15 amino acids. Germline loops: CDR1 SGHRS, CDR2 YFSETQ. Trimming shortened V by 0 bases and J by 1 base, and 10 bases separated the two germline ends. CDR3 protein: CASSLEAGYNYGYTF. The CDR3 DNA follows: TGCGCCAGCAGCTTGGAAGCAGGTTATAACTATGGCTACACCTTC.

V is TRBV6-6 and J is TRBJ1-2; 7 nucleotides match TRBD1. The CDR3 covers 11 residues. Unmatched junction bases numbered 1, after V lost 9 bases and J lost 3 bases. From germline, CDR1 is MNHNY and CDR2 SVGAGI (reference sequence). CDR3 protein: CASTGDYGYTF. CDR3 coding DNA: TGTGCCAGTACAGGGGACTATGGCTACACCTTC.

This chain uses TRBV14 with TRBJ2-7; possible D gene TRBD2, 7 bases. CDR3 length equals 13 residues. Germline values: CDR1 SGHDN, CDR2 FVKESK. The V end lost 0 bases, the J end lost 8 bases, and 11 bases lay between the germline ends. CDR3 nucleotide sequence: TGTGCCAGCAGCCAAGATCTGGGGGGGCAGCAGTACTTC. Translating gives CASSQDLGGQQYF.

This CDR3 is CATSDPGGVYNEQFF. The CDR3 nucleotides read TGTGCCACCAGTGACCCCGGGGGGGTGTACAATGAGCAGTTCTTC. The V gene is TRBV24-1, the J gene TRBJ2-1; 8 bases map to TRBD2. V lost 4 bases, J lost 4 bases, and 5 bases stayed unmatched. This CDR3 contains 15 residues. Germline V lookup: CDR1 KGHDR, CDR2 SFDVKD.

The chain carries TRBV24-1 and TRBJ2-7, with 10 positions matching TRBD1. The junction had 9 bases not matched to a gene; V was cut back by 3 bases and J by 2 bases. The germline V gene has CDR1 KGHDR and CDR2 SFDVKD. The CDR3 covers 17 residues. This chain's CDR3 is CATSDLMPGQGTYEQYF. DNA of the CDR3: TGTGCCACCAGTGATCTCATGCCGGGACAGGGGACCTACGAGCAGTACTTC.

The chain combines TRBV18 with TRBJ2-1; a possible D gene is TRBD1 (6 bases). V was pared by 0 bases and J by 9 bases, with 21 bases between. The CDR3 contains 17 residues. Germline values: CDR1 KGHSH, CDR2 LQKENI. The CDR3 sequence is CASSPPGAMGRQGEQFF. The CDR3 coding sequence is TGTGCCAGCTCACCACCGGGGGCAATGGGTAGACAAGGTGAGCAGTTCTTC. The whole variable domain, filled in from reference TRBV18 and TRBJ2-1, reads NAGVMQNPRHLVRRRGQEARLRCSPMKGHSHVYWYRQLPEEGLKFMVYLQKENIIDESGMPKERFSAEFPKEGPSILRIQQVVRGDSAAYFCASSPPGAMGRQGEQFFGPGTRLTVL.

This chain uses TRBV3-1 (or the pseudogene TRBV3-2) with TRBJ2-7, with no clear D. Germline CDR1 is LGHDT and CDR2 is YNNKEL (reference sequence). This CDR3 is 15 amino acids long. The V end lost 3 bases, the J end lost 2 bases, and 14 bases lay between the germline ends. CDR3 nucleotide sequence: TGTGCCAGCAGCCAGGGCCCAGTCTCCACCTACGAGCAGTACTTC. Translating gives CASSQGPVSTYEQYF.

The rearrangement links TRBV19 to TRBJ2-7; 10 bases are shared with TRBD2. The CDR3 loop spans 14 amino acids. CDR1 is LNHDA, CDR2 SQIVND, per germline (reference sequence). Trimming removed 6 bases from V and 2 bases from J; junction bases left unmatched: 4. DNA of the CDR3: TGTGCCAGTAGCCGTAGCGGGAGGACCTACGAGCAGTACTTC. Its translation is CASSRSGRTYEQYF.